This TCR beta chain comes out of a study of cytomegalovirus exposure and HLA in healthy donors. General study findings and limits: In an earlier analysis, most TCR beta V segments were productive about 90% or about 30% of the time. A later analysis showed HLA-associated TCR beta chains outstripping equally common others in clonal expansion. CMV serostatus was the only recorded immune exposure for donors.

As regards this clone: Its antigen remains unknown.

PCR amplification relied on 60 Vbeta primers (plus 13 Jbeta primers). Using immunoSEQ multiplex PCR, the repertoire was profiled, and TCRdb retains in-frame clones only, with some absent. Of roughly 130,000 clones listed, 75% to 85% were seen once; the top ten hold about 2.6%. Sample: PBMCs. The clonotype was recovered from a man aged 30 to 39 in good health and CMV-seronegative.

This CDR3 reads CASSSDSPYGYTF. The CDR3 DNA is TGTGCCAGCAGCTCCGACAGTCCTTATGGCTACACCTTC. The chain has TRBV7-9 and TRBJ1-2, with D tentatively TRBD1 (5 bases). The CDR3 runs to 13 residues. Trimming left V 4 bases short and J 5 bases short, with 11 bases between. Germline lookup yields CDR1 SEHNR and CDR2 FQNEAQ (reference sequence).